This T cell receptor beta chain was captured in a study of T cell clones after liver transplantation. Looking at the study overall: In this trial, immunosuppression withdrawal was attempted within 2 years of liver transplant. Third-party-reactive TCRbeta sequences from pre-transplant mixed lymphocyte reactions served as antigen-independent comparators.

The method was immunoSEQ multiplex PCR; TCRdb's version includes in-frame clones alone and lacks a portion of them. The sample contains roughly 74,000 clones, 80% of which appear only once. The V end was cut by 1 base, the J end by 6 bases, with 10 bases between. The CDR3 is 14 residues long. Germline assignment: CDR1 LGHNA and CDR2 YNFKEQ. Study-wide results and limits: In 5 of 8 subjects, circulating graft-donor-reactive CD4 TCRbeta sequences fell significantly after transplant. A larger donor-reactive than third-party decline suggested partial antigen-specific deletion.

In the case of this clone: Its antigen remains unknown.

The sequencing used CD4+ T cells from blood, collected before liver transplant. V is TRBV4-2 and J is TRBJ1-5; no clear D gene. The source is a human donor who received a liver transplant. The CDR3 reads CASSQVRSSQPQHF. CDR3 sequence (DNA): TGTGCCAGCAGCCAAGTCCGTTCAAGTCAGCCCCAGCATTTT.